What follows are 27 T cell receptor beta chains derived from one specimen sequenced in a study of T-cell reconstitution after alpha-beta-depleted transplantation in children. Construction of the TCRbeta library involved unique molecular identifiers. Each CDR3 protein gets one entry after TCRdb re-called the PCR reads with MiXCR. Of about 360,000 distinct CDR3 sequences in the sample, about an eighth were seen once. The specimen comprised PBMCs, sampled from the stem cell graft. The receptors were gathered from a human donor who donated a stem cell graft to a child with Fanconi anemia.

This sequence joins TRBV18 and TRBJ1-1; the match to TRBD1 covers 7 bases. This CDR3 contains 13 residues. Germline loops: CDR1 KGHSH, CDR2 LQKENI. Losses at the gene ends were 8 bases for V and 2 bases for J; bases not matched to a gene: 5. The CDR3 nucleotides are TGTGCCAGCACCGGGACAGAAAACACTGAAGCTTTCTTT. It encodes CASTGTENTEAFF.

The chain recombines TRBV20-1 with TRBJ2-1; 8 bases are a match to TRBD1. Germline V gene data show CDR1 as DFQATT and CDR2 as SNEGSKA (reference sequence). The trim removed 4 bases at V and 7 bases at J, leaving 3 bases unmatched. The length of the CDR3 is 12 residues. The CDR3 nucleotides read TGCAGTGCTACTGGACAGGGTAATGAGCAGTTCTTC. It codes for CSATGQGNEQFF.

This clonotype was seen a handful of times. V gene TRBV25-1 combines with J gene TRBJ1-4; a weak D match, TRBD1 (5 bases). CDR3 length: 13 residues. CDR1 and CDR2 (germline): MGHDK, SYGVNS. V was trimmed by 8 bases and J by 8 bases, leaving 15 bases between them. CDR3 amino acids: CASYGGGVEKLFF. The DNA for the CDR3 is TGTGCCAGCTACGGGGGGGGAGTGGAAAAACTGTTTTTT.

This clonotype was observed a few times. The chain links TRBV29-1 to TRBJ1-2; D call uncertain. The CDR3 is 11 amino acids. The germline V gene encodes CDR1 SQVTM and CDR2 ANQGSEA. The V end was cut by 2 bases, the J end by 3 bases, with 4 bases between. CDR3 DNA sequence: TGCAGCGTTGAATGGTACTATGGCTACACCTTC. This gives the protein CSVEWYYGYTF.

The CDR3 reads CASSVEGQGITEQFF. CDR3 DNA: TGTGCCAGCAGCGTAGAGGGACAGGGGATTACTGAGCAGTTCTTC. This chain connects TRBV9 to TRBJ2-1; 10 positions match TRBD1. The V gene's germline CDR1 is SGDLS and CDR2 YYNGEE. V lost 0 bases, J lost 9 bases, and 6 bases stayed unmatched. The CDR3 covers 15 residues.

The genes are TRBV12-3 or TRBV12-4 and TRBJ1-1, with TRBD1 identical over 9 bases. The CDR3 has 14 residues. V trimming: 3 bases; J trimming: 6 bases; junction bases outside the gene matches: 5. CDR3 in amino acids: CASSFGQGYAEAFF. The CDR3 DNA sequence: TGTGCCAGCAGTTTCGGACAGGGGTATGCTGAAGCTTTCTTT.

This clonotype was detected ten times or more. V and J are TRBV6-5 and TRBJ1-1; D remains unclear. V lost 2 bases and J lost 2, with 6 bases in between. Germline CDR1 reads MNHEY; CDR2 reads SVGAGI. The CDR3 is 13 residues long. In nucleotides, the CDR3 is TGTGCCAGCAGTTACAACGACAACACTGAAGCTTTCTTT. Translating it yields CASSYNDNTEAFF.

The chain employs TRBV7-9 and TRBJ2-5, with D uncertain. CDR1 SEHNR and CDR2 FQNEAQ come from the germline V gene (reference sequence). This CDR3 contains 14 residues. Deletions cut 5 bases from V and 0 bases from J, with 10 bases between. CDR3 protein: CASSAASYQETQYF. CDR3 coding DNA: TGTGCCAGCAGCGCCGCCTCGTACCAAGAGACCCAGTACTTC.

The chain's CDR3 is CASSLGDRTYEQYV. CDR3 coding DNA: TGTGCCAGCAGCCTAGGGGACAGGACCTACGAGCAGTACGTC. The genes are TRBV5-5 and TRBJ2-7; 8 bases are a match to TRBD1. J lost 2 bases, V lost 4 bases, and 5 bases had no gene match. CDR1 SGHKS and CDR2 YYEKEE come from the germline V gene (reference sequence). The CDR3 has 14 residues.

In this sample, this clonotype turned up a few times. The CDR3 DNA follows: TGCGCCAGCAGCCAGACAGACAGACCGGGTCGGTACAATGAGCAGTTCTTC. This sequence encodes CASSQTDRPGRYNEQFF. J is TRBJ2-1 and V is TRBV4-1; D is possibly TRBD1 (5 bases). The CDR3 contains 17 residues. Germline V gene lookup returns CDR1 MGHRA and CDR2 YSYEKL. Between the trimmed V and J ends, which lost 3 bases and 4 bases, there was a span of 19 bases.

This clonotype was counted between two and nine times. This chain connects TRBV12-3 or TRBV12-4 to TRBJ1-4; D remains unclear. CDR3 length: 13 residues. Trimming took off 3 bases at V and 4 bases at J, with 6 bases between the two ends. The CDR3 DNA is TGTGCCAGCAGTTTGGAAAGTAATGAAAAACTGTTTTTT. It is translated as CASSLESNEKLFF.

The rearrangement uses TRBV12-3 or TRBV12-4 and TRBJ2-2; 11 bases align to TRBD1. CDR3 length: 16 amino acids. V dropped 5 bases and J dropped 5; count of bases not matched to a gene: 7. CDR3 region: CASSPGQGAYTGELFF. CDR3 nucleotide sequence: TGTGCCAGCAGTCCCGGACAGGGGGCTTATACCGGGGAGCTGTTTTTT.

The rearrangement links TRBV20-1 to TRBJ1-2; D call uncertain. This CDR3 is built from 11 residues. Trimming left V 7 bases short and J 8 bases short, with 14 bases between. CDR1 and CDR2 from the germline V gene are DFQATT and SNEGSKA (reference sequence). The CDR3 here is CSVITSSGYTF. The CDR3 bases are TGCAGTGTTATTACAAGCTCGGGCTACACCTTC.

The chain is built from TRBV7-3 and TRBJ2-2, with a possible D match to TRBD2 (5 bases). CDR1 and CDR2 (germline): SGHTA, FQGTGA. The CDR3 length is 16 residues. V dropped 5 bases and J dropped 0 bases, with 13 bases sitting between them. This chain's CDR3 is CASSARTGTNTGELFF. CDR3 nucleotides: TGTGCCAGCAGCGCTCGAACGGGAACGAACACCGGGGAGCTGTTTTTT.

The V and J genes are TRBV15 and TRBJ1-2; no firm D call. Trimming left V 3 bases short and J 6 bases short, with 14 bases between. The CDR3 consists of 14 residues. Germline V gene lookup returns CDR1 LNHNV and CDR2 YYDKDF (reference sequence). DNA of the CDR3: TGTGCCACCAGCAGTAGCCCGGTCGGGGATGGCTACACCTTC. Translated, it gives CATSSSPVGDGYTF. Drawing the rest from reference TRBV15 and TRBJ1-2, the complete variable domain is DAMVIQNPRYQVTQFGKPVTLSCSQTLNHNVMYWYQQKSSQAPKLLFHYYDKDFNNEADTPDNFQSRRPNTSFCFLDIRSPGLGDTAMYLCATSSSPVGDGYTFGSGTRLTVV.

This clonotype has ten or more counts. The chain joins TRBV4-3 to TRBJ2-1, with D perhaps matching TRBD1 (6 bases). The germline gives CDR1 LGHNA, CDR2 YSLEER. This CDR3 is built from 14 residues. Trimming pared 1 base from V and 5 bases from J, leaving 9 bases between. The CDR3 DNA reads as TGCGCCAGCAGCCAAGGACCAGGGGACAATGAGCAGTTCTTC. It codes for CASSQGPGDNEQFF.

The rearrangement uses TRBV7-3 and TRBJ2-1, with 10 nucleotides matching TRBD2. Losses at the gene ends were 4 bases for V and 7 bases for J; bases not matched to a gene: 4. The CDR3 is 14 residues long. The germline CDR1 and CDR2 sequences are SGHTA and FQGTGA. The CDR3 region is CASSSAGGPNEQFF. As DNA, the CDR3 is TGTGCCAGCAGCTCAGCGGGGGGGCCGAATGAGCAGTTCTTC.

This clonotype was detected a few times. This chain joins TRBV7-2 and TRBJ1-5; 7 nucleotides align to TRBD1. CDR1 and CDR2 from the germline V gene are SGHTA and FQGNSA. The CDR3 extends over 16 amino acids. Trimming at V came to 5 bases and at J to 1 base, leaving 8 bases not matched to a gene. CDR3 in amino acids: CASSPRGTASNQPQHF. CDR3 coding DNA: TGTGCCAGCAGCCCCCGAGGGACAGCAAGCAATCAGCCCCAGCATTTT.

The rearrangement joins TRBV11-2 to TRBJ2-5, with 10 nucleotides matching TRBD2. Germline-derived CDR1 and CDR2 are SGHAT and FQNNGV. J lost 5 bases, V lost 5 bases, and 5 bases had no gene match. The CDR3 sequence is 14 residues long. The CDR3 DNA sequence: TGTGCCAGCAGCCTTAGCGGGGGGTTGGAGACCCAGTACTTC. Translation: CASSLSGGLETQYF.

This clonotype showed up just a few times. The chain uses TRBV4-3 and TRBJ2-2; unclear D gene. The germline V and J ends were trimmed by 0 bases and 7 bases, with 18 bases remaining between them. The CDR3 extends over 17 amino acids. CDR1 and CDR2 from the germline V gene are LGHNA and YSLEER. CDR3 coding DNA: TGCGCCAGCAGCCAAGAGCCCCCCGGTAGAAGGGACGGGGAGCTGTTTTTT. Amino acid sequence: CASSQEPPGRRDGELFF.

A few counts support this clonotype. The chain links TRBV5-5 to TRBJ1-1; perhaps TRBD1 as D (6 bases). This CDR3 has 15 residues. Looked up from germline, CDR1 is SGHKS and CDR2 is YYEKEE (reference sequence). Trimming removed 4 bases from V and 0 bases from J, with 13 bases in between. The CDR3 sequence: CASSVFDRLNTEAFF. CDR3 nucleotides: TGTGCCAGCAGCGTATTCGACAGGTTGAACACTGAAGCTTTCTTT.

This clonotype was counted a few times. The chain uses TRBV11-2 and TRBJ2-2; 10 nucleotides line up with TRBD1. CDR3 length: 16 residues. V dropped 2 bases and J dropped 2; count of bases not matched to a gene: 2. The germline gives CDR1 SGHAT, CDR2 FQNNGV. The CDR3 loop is CASSLQTGGNTGELFF. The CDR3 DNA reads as TGTGCCAGCAGCTTACAGACAGGGGGCAACACCGGGGAGCTGTTTTTT.

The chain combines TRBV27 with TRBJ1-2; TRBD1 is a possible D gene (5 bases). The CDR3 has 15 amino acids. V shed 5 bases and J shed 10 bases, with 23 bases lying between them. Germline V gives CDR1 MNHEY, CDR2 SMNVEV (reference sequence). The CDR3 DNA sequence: TGTGCCAGCAGTAAGAACCGGGGACTACAACCTTCCTACACCTTC. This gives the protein CASSKNRGLQPSYTF.

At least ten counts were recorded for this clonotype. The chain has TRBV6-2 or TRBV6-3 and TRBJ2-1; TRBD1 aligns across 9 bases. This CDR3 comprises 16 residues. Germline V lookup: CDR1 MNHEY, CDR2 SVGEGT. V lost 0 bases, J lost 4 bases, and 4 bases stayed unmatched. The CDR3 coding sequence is TGTGCCAGCAGTTACTCGGGGACAGGGATATACAATGAGCAGTTCTTC. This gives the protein CASSYSGTGIYNEQFF.

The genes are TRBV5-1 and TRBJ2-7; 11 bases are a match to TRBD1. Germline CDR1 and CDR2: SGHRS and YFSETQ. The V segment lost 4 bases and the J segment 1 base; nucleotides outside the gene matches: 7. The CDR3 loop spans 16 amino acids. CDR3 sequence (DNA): TGCGCCAGCAGCCCTGGACAGGGGGCCGTATCCTACGAGCAGTACTTC. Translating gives CASSPGQGAVSYEQYF.

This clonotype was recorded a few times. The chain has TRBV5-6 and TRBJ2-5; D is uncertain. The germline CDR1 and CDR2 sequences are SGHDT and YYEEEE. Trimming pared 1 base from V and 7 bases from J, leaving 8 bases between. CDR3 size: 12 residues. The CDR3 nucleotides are TGTGCCAGCAGCTTGAGTTTATCGACCCAGTACTTC. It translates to CASSLSLSTQYF.

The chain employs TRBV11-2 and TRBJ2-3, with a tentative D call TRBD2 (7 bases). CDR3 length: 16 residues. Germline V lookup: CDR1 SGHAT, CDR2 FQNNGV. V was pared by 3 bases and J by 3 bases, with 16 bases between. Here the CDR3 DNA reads TGTGCCAGCAGCTTCCTAGAGGGGGGGGGGACAGATACGCAGTATTTT. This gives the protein CASSFLEGGGTDTQYF.